Reported below is one T cell receptor beta chain. Its antigen remains unidentified. The CDR3 has 16 amino acids. V trimming: 0 bases; J trimming: 5 bases; junction bases outside the gene matches: 9. Germline V CDR1 and CDR2: MGHRA, YSYEKL. The entry originates in a study of early T cells in non-severe SARS-CoV-2 infection. For the study at large: It was bulk RNA from unsorted whole blood that was sequenced, and the chains were unpaired. Study-level findings and limits: The VDJdb matching leaned toward anti-spike CD8 responses and overlooked private and CD4 specificities.

The protocol attached unique molecular identifiers to individual cDNA molecules. TCRdb reprocessed the 5' RACE reads via MiXCR and lists one record per CDR3 protein. The sample contains about 30,000 distinct CDR3 sequences, 5.7% of which appear only once. The sample was whole blood. The chain has TRBV4-1 and TRBJ1-1; 7 bases are a match to TRBD1. The receptor's source is an adult who was a healthcare worker with PCR-confirmed SARS-CoV-2 infection or an uninfected control (not recorded which). For the CDR3, the DNA is TGCGCCAGCAGCCAAGATCGGGCGAGGGGGCCGACTGAAGCTTTCTTT. Translated, it gives CASSQDRARGPTEAFF.